This TCR beta chain comes out of a study of T cells in Graves' hyperthyroidism and ophthalmopathy. With 5 bases clipped from V and 12 bases from J, the junction kept 14 bases outside the gene matches. CDR1 is MNHEY and CDR2 is SVGEGT in the germline V gene. This CDR3 is 15 amino acids long. Disease duration was under 3 months in the ophthalmopathy patients, who also had a Clinical Activity Score of at least 3 and a NOSPECS grade of at least 4. Used for diagnoses were clinical symptoms, serum thyroxine and TRAb, thyroid ultrasound and orbital computed tomography. Out of more than 8 ml of fresh peripheral blood came the PBMCs. This clonotype was seen ten or more times. Amplification targeted TCR beta CDR3 regions from RNA transcripts. When the TCR CDR3 underwent first-round RT-PCR, the HTBI primer set was used. TCRdb independently ran MiXCR on the multiplex PCR reads; one entry per CDR3 protein. This table holds under 350,000 distinct CDR3 sequences, about 18% found once.

V is TRBV6-2 or TRBV6-3 and J is TRBJ2-7; 12 bases line up with TRBD2. The clonotype was recovered from an older woman with Graves' ophthalmopathy. Sequencing was carried out using blood. The CDR3 region is CASSPDRLAGEKRYF. In DNA, the CDR3 is TGTGCCAGCAGTCCCGACCGACTAGCGGGAGAAAAACGGTACTTC.